The 5 T cell receptor beta chains given below trace back to one sample, sequenced in a study of shared clonotypes between healthy human individuals. TCRdb keeps only in-frame clones here, not all; method: immunoSEQ multiplex PCR. The table lists about 1.9 million clones, 93% of them singletons. Positively selected for CCR7, the CD45RO-negative cells used as naive CD8 cells excluded terminally differentiated effector memory CD45RA+ cells. Specimen: naive CD8+ T cells from PBMCs. Every receptor here comes from a man aged 18-30 years in good health. Some clones in this sample may be carry-over from other donors' samples.

The chain links TRBV9 to TRBJ1-2; D is unresolved. Trimming took 1 base from V and 7 from J, leaving 11 bases between them. The CDR3 extends over 13 amino acids. Germline-derived CDR1 and CDR2 are SGDLS and YYNGEE. This CDR3 is CASSVTAAGGYTF. The CDR3 region has the DNA TGTGCCAGCAGCGTAACGGCAGCTGGTGGCTACACCTTC.

This clone was counted between two and nine times. The gene calls are TRBV28 and TRBJ1-2; TRBD1 might be the D (6 bases). The CDR3 runs to 13 residues. V lost 7 bases and J 8 bases, leaving 17 bases between the germline ends. Looked up from germline, CDR1 is MDHEN and CDR2 is SYDVKM. This CDR3 reads CASISGTSYGYTF. The CDR3 DNA is TGTGCCAGCATCTCCGGGACAAGCTACGGCTACACCTTC.

V is TRBV5-1 and J is TRBJ2-1; D is undetermined. The CDR3 is made up of 12 amino acids. With 0 bases removed from V and 7 bases from J, the gap between germline ends came to 5 bases. Germline CDR1 reads SGHRS; CDR2 reads YFSETQ. The CDR3 here is CASSLEWNEQFF. Here the CDR3 DNA reads TGCGCCAGCAGCTTGGAGTGGAATGAGCAGTTCTTC.

This clone was detected only once. This chain joins TRBV5-1 and TRBJ2-7; D is perhaps TRBD2 (5 bases). V lost 1 base to trimming and J lost 6 bases, with 14 bases between them. CDR1 is SGHRS, CDR2 YFSETQ, per germline. The CDR3 runs to 14 residues. CDR3 residues: CASSLTDLGGEQYF. The CDR3 nucleotides read TGCGCCAGCAGCTTGACGGACTTGGGTGGCGAGCAGTACTTC.

The chain combines TRBV9 with TRBJ2-1; 11 nucleotides agree with TRBD2. With V trimmed by 3 bases and J by 0 bases, 11 bases remained unmatched. Germline lookup yields CDR1 SGDLS and CDR2 YYNGEE. The CDR3 length is 19 residues. The CDR3 coding sequence is TGTGCCAGCAGCGCCGTACCGGGACTAGCGGTTAGCTCCTACAATGAGCAGTTCTTC. Residues: CASSAVPGLAVSSYNEQFF.